The TCR beta chain under discussion was sequenced for a study of somatic mutations in cytotoxic T cells in rheumatoid arthritis (dated by TCRdb to 2016 to 2017). With respect to the entire study: Before any treatment started and right after they were diagnosed, patients gave peripheral blood samples (less than 33 ml EDTA). Some V beta antibody-stained T-cell populations were flow-sorted on a FACSAria II or Sony SH800 at nearly 100% purity, and sorted V beta1+ cells also underwent TCRB sequencing. The median ages of the patient and control groups were essentially identical. In newly diagnosed rheumatoid arthritis without treatment, the study examined if expanded CD8+ T-cell clones harbor somatic mutations, relying on TCRB deep sequencing to characterize clonality. A total of some 62 rheumatoid arthritis patients and over 15 healthy controls underwent TCRB deep sequencing. What the study reported, not specific to this receptor: Viral specificity could not be ruled out by absence from virus-specific databases, and the antigen targets of the expanded CD8+ clones remained unknown. CD8+ clonality increased with age in patients (Spearman r ≈ 0.46) but not in healthy controls. No adjustment for multiple comparisons was made for the slight TRBV07 underrepresentation in patients. In about an eighth of the roughly 65 patients, more than 20% of CD8+ cells belonged to the largest CD8+ clone, while several identical CD8+ TCRB sequences were shared between blood and synovial fluid. Rheumatoid arthritis patients and age-matched healthy controls did not significantly differ in CD8+ T-cell clonality.

Genomic DNA underwent TCRB CDR3 sequencing using the immunoSEQ assay. Per the original workflow: Patient CD8+ clones larger than 1% were compared against published virus-specific TCRB sequences, and only a few matched. The analyses included only productive TCRB rearrangements. A clone was defined by a unique TCRB CDR3 sequence, and clonality was computed as a productive clonality index based on Shannon entropy. Repertoire overlap between two samples was calculated from the template counts of each clone relative to total templates per sample. A correlation with a Spearman r of roughly 0.66 was found between V-gene usage by flow cytometry and V-gene usage by TCRB sequencing. TCRdb re-hosts the immuneACCESS table, in-frame sequences only. Its copies lack some clones; in the studies checked, an unresolved V gene accounts for under half of them, and the cause for the rest is not known. The V and J calls and clone size come from that table; D and trimming were worked out from the DNA. A total of about 14,000 clones appear in this sample, roughly 80% of them only once. Of the sample, more than 15% is held by the ten largest clones.

This clone appeared once. This clone's antigen is unknown. One base away there is no much larger clone; base qualities are not given. CD4+ and CD8+ cells were isolated by positive magnetic bead selection on an AutoMACS, and purity was checked by flow cytometry. A TCR V beta antibody panel was used in flow cytometry to screen first for clonal expansions, which were then characterized by TCRB deep sequencing of sorted CD8+ fractions. Peripheral blood mononuclear cells were obtained using density gradient separation with Ficoll-Paque PLUS. Nucleospin Tissue or Tissue XS kits were used to extract DNA from CD4-enriched, CD8-enriched or PBMC samples, and a Qubit 2.0 fluorometer was used for quantification. V and J lose 9 bases and 7 bases, and a span of 19 bases separates them. CDR1 and CDR2 (LNHNV, YYDKDF) derive from the germline V gene (reference sequence). From its cysteine to its phenylalanine, the CDR3 spans 15 amino acids. The retained sequence is limited to the CDR3, 45 bases, with the frame set at the first base.

The sequence was obtained from an adult with rheumatoid arthritis. The sequence links TRBV15 to TRBJ1-6, with a weak D call of TRBD1 (5 bases match). What was sequenced was CD8+ T cells sorted from blood. CDR3 protein: CATSPEGSGNSPLHF. The nucleotide sequence is given as TGTGCCACTAGCCCTGAGGGGTCGGGCAATTCACCCCTCCACTTT.